The next 8 T cell receptor beta chains were all read from a single sample in a study of blood T cell repertoires in COVID-19. Here immunoSEQ multiplex PCR was the method, and the copy in TCRdb shows in-frame clones only, minus some. The sample gives some 250,000 clones, around four fifths of which show up once; 4% to 5% is in the top ten. Sequenced sample: peripheral blood. These receptors were taken from a man between 60 and 75 years old with acute or convalescent COVID-19.

The CDR3 sequence is CASSYLTGTGLSEQYF. The CDR3 coding sequence is TGTGCCAGCAGTTACTTAACCGGGACAGGGCTATCCGAGCAGTACTTC. This rearrangement joins TRBV6-2 or TRBV6-3 to TRBJ2-7; 9 bases match TRBD1. The CDR3 covers 16 residues. J gave up 6 bases and V 1 base, and 10 bases lay outside the gene matches. Germline V lookup: CDR1 MNHEY, CDR2 SVGEGT.

This clone was counted a single time. The rearrangement joins TRBV9 to TRBJ1-6; 8 bases are a match to TRBD1. Germline CDR1 is SGDLS and CDR2 is YYNGEE. This CDR3 is 14 amino acids long. J lost 10 bases, V lost 4 bases, and 7 bases had no gene match. CDR3 sequence (DNA): TGTGCCAGCAGCTTCGGGACAGGCGGGTCACCCCTCCACTTT. Translation: CASSFGTGGSPLHF.

This clone appeared a few times. The chain employs TRBV2 and TRBJ2-1; TRBD1 matches at 11 bases. Germline V CDR1 and CDR2: SNHLY, FYNNEI. This CDR3 comprises 14 residues. After removal of 5 bases from V and 8 bases from J, the junction contained 5 bases not matched to a gene. CDR3 in amino acids: CASSWTGGEDEQFF. Here the CDR3 DNA reads TGTGCCAGCAGTTGGACAGGGGGCGAAGATGAGCAGTTCTTC.

This clone was seen a single time. This sequence joins TRBV6-2 or TRBV6-3 and TRBJ2-1, with TRBD2 identical over 8 bases. With V trimmed by 6 bases and J by 8 bases, 18 bases remained unmatched. Germline V CDR1 and CDR2: MNHEY, SVGEGT. CDR3 length equals 17 residues. This chain's CDR3 is CASSKHIEAGGGDEQFF. DNA for the CDR3: TGTGCCAGCAGCAAACATATCGAGGCGGGAGGCGGGGATGAGCAGTTCTTC.

This sequence joins TRBV5-5 and TRBJ1-5; D remains ambiguous. The CDR3 is made up of 15 amino acids. Germline assignment: CDR1 SGHKS and CDR2 YYEKEE (reference sequence). Trimming left V 0 bases short and J 1 base short, with 8 bases between. DNA of the CDR3: TGTGCCAGCAGCTTGGAGCTTCCAAGCAATCAGCCCCAGCATTTT. It codes for CASSLELPSNQPQHF.

The chain has TRBV6-2 or TRBV6-3 and TRBJ2-3; 10 bases map to TRBD2. Germline trimming cut 4 bases from V and 6 bases from J; bases unmatched to any gene: 4. Per the germline V gene, CDR1 is MNHEY and CDR2 is SVGEGT. This CDR3 has 14 amino acids. CDR3 loop: CASSLAGGIDTQYF. CDR3 nucleotides: TGTGCCAGCAGTTTAGCGGGAGGAATTGATACGCAGTATTTT.

This sequence joins TRBV3-1 (or the pseudogene TRBV3-2) and TRBJ2-2; 13 bases map to TRBD2. The CDR3 has 17 amino acids. Germline loops: CDR1 LGHDT, CDR2 YNNKEL (reference sequence). V was clipped by 4 bases and J by 4 bases; unmatched bases: 6. The CDR3 here is CASSRTSGGPSTGELFF. CDR3 DNA sequence: TGTGCCAGCAGCCGGACTAGCGGGGGTCCGAGCACCGGGGAGCTGTTTTTT.

J is TRBJ1-5 and V is TRBV28; weak D call: TRBD1 (5 bases). CDR1 is MDHEN and CDR2 is SYDVKM in the germline V gene. Trimming took off 5 bases at V and 4 bases at J, with 18 bases between the two ends. There are 16 residues in the CDR3. In nucleotides, the CDR3 is TGTGCCAGCAGTACCCGGACACCTATAACTAATCAGCCCCAGCATTTT. Amino acid sequence: CASSTRTPITNQPQHF.